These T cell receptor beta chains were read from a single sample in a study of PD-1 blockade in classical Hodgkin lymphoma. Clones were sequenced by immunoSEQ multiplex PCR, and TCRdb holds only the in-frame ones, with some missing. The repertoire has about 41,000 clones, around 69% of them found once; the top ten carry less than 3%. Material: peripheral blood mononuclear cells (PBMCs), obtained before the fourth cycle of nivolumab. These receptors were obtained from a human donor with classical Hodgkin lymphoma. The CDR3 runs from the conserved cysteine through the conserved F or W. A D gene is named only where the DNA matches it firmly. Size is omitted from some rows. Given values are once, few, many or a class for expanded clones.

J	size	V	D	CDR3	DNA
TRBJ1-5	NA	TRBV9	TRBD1	CASSKETGVRNQPQHF	TGTGCCAGCAGCAAAGAGACAGGGGTCCGTAATCAGCCCCAGCATTTT
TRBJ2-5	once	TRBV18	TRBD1	CASSPPGQGIETQYF	TGTGCCAGCTCACCACCGGGACAGGGGATAGAGACCCAGTACTTC
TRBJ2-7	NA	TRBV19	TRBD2	CASSPEGVAGTYEQYF	TGTGCCAGTAGTCCCGAGGGAGTAGCGGGGACCTACGAGCAGTACTTC
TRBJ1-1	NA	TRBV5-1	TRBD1	CASSLGTGEDTEAFF	TGCGCCAGCAGCTTGGGGACAGGGGAGGACACTGAAGCTTTCTTT
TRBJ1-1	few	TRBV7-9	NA	CASSSTWQGIMNTEAFF	TGTGCCAGCAGCTCGACATGGCAGGGGATTATGAACACTGAAGCTTTCTTT
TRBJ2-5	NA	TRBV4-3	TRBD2	CASSQVGLAQETQYF	TGCGCCAGCAGCCAAGTGGGACTAGCCCAAGAGACCCAGTACTTC
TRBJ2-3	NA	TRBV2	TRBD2	CASSPLGRGVTDTQYF	TGTGCCAGCAGTCCTTTGGGGCGGGGGGTAACAGATACGCAGTATTTT
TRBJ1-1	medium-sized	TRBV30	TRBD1	CAWSVGTGSNTEAFF	TGTGCCTGGAGTGTGGGGACAGGCAGCAACACTGAAGCTTTCTTT
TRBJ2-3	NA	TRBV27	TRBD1	CASSSRQGTDTQYF	TGTGCCAGCAGTTCTCGACAGGGGACAGATACGCAGTATTTT
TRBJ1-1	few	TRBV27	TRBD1	CASSLFQGAETEAFF	TGTGCCAGCAGTTTATTCCAGGGGGCGGAGACTGAAGCTTTCTTT
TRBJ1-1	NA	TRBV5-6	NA	CASSFWRQNTEAFF	TGTGCCAGCAGCTTCTGGAGGCAGAACACTGAAGCTTTCTTT
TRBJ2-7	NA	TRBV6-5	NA	CASSDGPSHEQYF	TGTGCCAGTTCCGATGGTCCGTCGCACGAGCAGTACTTC
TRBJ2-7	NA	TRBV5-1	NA	CASSLGNSYEQYF	TGCGCCAGCAGCTTGGGAAACTCCTACGAGCAGTACTTC
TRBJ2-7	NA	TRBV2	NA	CASSEVGGSDEQYF	TGTGCCAGCAGTGAGGTTGGAGGGTCCGACGAGCAGTACTTC
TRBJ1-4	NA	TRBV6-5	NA	CASSYSGSGNEKLFF	TGTGCCAGCAGTTACTCCGGGTCGGGTAATGAAAAACTGTTTTTT
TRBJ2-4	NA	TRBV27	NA	CASSFKNIQYF	TGTGCCAGCAGCTTCAAAAACATTCAGTACTTC
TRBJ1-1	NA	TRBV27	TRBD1	CASSLSQGAAEAFF	TGTGCCAGCAGTTTAAGTCAGGGGGCGGCAGAAGCTTTCTTT